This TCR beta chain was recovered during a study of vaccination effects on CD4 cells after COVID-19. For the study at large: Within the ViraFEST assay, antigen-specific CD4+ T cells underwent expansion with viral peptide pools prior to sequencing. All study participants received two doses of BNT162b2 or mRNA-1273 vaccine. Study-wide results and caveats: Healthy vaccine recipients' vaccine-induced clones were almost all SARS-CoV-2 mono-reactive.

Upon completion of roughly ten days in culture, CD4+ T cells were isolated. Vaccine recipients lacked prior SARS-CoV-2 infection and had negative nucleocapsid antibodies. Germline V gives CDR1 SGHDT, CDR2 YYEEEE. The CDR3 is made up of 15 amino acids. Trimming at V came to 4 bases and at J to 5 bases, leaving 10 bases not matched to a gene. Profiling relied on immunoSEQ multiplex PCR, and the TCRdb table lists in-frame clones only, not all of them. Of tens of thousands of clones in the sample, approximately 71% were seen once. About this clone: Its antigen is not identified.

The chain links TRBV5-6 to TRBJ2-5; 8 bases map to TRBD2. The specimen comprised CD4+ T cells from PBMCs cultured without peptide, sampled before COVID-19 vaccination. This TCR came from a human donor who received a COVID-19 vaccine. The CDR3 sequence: CASSPREAGKETQYF. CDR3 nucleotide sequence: TGTGCCAGCAGCCCGCGGGAGGCGGGTAAGGAGACCCAGTACTTC.